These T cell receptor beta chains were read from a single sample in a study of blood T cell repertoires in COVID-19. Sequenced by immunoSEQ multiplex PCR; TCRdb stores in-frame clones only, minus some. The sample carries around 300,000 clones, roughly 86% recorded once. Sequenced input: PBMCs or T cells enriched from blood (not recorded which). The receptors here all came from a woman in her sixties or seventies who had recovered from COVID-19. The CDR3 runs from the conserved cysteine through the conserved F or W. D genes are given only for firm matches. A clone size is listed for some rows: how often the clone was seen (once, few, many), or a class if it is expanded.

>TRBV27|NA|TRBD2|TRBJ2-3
TGTGCCAGCAGACTACTAGCGGGGGGATCGGATACGCAGTATTTT
CASRLLAGGSDTQYF
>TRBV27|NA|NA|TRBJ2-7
TGTGCCAGCAGTTTATCCCTCGGGGATTACTCCTACGAGCAGTACTTC
CASSLSLGDYSYEQYF
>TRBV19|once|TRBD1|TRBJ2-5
TGTGCCAGTAGCCAACAGGGGGGATTGGAGACCCAGTACTTC
CASSQQGGLETQYF
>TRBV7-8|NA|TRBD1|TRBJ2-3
TGTGCCAGCAGCCATTCAAACAGGGGGCGGAATACGCAGTATTTT
CASSHSNRGRNTQYF
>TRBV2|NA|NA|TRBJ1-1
TGTGCCAGCAGTGAAGGGGAGTTAACTGAAGCTTTCTTT
CASSEGELTEAFF
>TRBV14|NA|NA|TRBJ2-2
TGTGCCAGCAGCCTCGGGGGATTCACCGGGGAGCTGTTTTTT
CASSLGGFTGELFF
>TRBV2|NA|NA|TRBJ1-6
TGTGCCAGCAGTGAACATGACACTGCTAATTCACCCCTCCACTTT
CASSEHDTANSPLHF
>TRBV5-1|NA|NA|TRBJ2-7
TGCGCCAGTCGACCACGGGGAGGTGCTTACGAGCAGTACTTC
CASRPRGGAYEQYF
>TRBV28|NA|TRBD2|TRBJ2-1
TGTGCCAGCAGCTCTCCGACTAGCGGGAGGGCCCGTTTATGGGAGCAGTTCTTC
CASSSPTSGRARLWEQFF
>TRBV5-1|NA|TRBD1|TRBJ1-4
TGCGCCAGCAGCCGGGACAGTGAAAAACTGTTTTTT
CASSRDSEKLFF
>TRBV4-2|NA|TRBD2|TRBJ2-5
TGTGCCAGCAGCCAAGAGCCGGGGGGGGTGCAGCAAGAGACCCAGTACTTC
CASSQEPGGVQQETQYF
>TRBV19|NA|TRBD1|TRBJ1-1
TGTGCCAGTGGACAGGGTAGGACTGAAGCTTTCTTT
CASGQGRTEAFF
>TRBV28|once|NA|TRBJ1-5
TGTGCCAGCAGTTCCGGGGAACTGCCCCAGCATTTT
CASSSGELPQHF
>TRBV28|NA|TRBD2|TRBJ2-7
TGTGCCAGCAGTTCATTTGGGGGGGGTAGTAACGAGCAGTACTTC
CASSSFGGGSNEQYF
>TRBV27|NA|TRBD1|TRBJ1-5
TGTGCCAGCGGGGGGACAGACACTAATCAGCCCCAGCATTTT
CASGGTDTNQPQHF
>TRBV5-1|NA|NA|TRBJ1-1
TGCGCCAGCAGCTTGTCCGACACGGTGTCCACTGAAGCTTTCTTT
CASSLSDTVSTEAFF
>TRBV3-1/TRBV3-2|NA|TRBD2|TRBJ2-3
TGTGCCAGCAGCCGGGACGGACTAGCGCCAGATACGCAGTATTTT
CASSRDGLAPDTQYF
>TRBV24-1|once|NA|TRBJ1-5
TGTGCCACCAGTGCGTGGGACAAAAATCAGCCCCAGCATTTT
CATSAWDKNQPQHF
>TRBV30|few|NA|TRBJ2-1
TGTGCCTGGCTTGAGATGAATGAGCAGTTCTTC
CAWLEMNEQFF
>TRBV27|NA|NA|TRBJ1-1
TGTGCCAGCAGTTTGGGGGGGACGAACACTGAAGCTTTCTTT
CASSLGGTNTEAFF
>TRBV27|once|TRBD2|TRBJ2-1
TGTGCCAGCAGCCTCCCCGGGACTAGCGGGCCTCAGCAGTTCTTC
CASSLPGTSGPQQFF
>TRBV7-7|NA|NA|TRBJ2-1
TGTGCTAGCAGCCCGGGCGGAGGCCTCTCTCATGAGCAGTTCTTC
CASSPGGGLSHEQFF
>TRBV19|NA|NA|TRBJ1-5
TGTGCCAGTAGTACTTCCCAGGGTTACAATCAGCCCCAGCATTTT
CASSTSQGYNQPQHF
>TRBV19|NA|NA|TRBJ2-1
TGTGCCAGTAGCCAGACGGGACTCCCTACCCGTTGGGATGAGCAGTTCTTC
CASSQTGLPTRWDEQFF
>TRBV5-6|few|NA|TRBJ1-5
TGTGCCAGCACCGCGGGGGGAGGCCAGCCCCAGCATTTT
CASTAGGGQPQHF
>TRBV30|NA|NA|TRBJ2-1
TGTGCCTGGGACCCCGGCGGGACCCTATACAATGAGCAGTTCTTC
CAWDPGGTLYNEQFF
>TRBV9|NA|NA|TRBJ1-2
TGTGCCAGCAGCGTAGCTGTTGACTATGGCTACACCTTC
CASSVAVDYGYTF
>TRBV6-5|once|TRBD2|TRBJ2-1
TGTGCCAGCAGCGTCCCGGGACTAGCGTTGGGTGAGCAGTTCTTC
CASSVPGLALGEQFF
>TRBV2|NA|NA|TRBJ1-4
TGTGCCAGCAGTATCACAGGCTCACAAGAAGAAAAACTGTTTTTT
CASSITGSQEEKLFF
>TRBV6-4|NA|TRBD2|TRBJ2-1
TGTGCCAGCAGTGTGGACGGACTAGCGGGGCGGGGCGGGCAGTTCTTC
CASSVDGLAGRGGQFF
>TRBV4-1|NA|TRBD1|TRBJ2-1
TGCGCCAGCAGGAGACAGGGAGTCACTGAGCAGTTCTTC
CASRRQGVTEQFF
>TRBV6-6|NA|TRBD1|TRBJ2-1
TGTGCCAGCACCCCGACAGGGAATACGAACAATGAGCAGTTCTTC
CASTPTGNTNNEQFF
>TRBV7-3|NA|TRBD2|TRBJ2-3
TGTGCCAGCAGCCCACATGGCGGGGGGGCCTTAAACACAGATACGCAGTATTTT
CASSPHGGGALNTDTQYF
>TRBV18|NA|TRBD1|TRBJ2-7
TGTGCCAGCTCACCACGACAGGGGGTATACGAGCAGTACTTC
CASSPRQGVYEQYF
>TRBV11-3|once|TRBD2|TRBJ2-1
TGTGCCAGCAGCTACCATAGCGGGAGTGAGCAGTTCTTC
CASSYHSGSEQFF
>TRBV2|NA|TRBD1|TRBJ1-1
TGTGCCAGCAGGGGGACAGGGGTTACTGAAGCTTTCTTT
CASRGTGVTEAFF
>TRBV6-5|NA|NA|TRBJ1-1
TGTGCCAGCGTCCTTGACAACATGAACACTGAAGCTTTCTTT
CASVLDNMNTEAFF
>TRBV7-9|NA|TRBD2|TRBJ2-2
TGTGCCAGCAAAGGCCAGCGGGGTCTAGTCGGGGAGCTGTTTTTT
CASKGQRGLVGELFF
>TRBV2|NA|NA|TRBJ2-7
TGTGCCAGCAGTGCTTCAGAGTGGAGTTACGAGCAGTACTTC
CASSASEWSYEQYF
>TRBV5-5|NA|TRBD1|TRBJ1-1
TGTGCCAGCACCCTTTCCGACAGGGCTCCTTGGGACACTGAAGCTTTCTTT
CASTLSDRAPWDTEAFF
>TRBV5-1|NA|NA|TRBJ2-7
TGCGCCAGCAGCCCAGGCTACGAGCAGTACTTC
CASSPGYEQYF
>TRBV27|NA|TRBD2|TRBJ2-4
TGTGCCAGCAGGGATAGCGGGGGAAAAGCCCAGAACATTCAGTACTTC
CASRDSGGKAQNIQYF